The present TCR beta chain was sequenced within a study of T cells in Graves' hyperthyroidism and ophthalmopathy. Amplification of TCR beta CDR3 regions was performed using RNA transcripts as template. An initial round of RT-PCR targeting the TCR CDR3 relied on the HTBI primer set. One entry per CDR3 protein, called by TCRdb with MiXCR from the multiplex PCR reads. Here the sample spans 700,000 to 850,000 distinct CDR3 sequences, around 40% being singletons. This TCR derives from a middle-aged woman with Graves' hyperthyroidism. Specimen: blood.

CDR3 amino acids: CSARDQSGTSGRSEQYF. For the CDR3, the DNA is TGCAGTGCTAGAGATCAATCCGGGACTAGCGGGAGAAGCGAGCAGTACTTC. The chain combines TRBV20-1 with TRBJ2-5, with 14 nucleotides matching TRBD2. The end of the DNA aligns better with TRBJ2-7, so the J call may be wrong. The CDR3 is made up of 17 amino acids. Looked up from germline, CDR1 is DFQATT and CDR2 is SNEGSKA (reference sequence).